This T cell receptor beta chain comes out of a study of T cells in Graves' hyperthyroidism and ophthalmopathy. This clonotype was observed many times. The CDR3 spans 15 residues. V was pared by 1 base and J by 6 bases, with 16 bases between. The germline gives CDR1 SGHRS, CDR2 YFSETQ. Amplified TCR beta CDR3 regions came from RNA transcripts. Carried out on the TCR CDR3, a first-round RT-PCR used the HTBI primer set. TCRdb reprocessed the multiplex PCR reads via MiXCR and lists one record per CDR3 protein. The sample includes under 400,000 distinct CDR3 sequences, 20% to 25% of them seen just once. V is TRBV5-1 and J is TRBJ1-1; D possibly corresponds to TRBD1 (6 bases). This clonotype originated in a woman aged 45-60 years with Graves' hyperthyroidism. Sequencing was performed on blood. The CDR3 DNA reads TGCGCCAGCAGCTTGAGCCAGGGGAGTATAGCTGAAGCTTTCTTT. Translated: CASSLSQGSIAEAFF.